The 30 T cell receptor beta chains below come from one sample, sequenced in a study of blood T cell repertoires in COVID-19. Assay used: immunoSEQ multiplex PCR; TCRdb lists only in-frame clones, some missing. The profile covers 200,000 to 250,000 clones, with around 82% appearing a single time and around 13% taken by the ten largest. The sample comprised peripheral blood. These receptors were taken from a human donor in a cohort sampled during active COVID-19.

The V call is TRBV7-8, the J call TRBJ1-4; unclear D gene. This CDR3 has 14 residues. Per the germline V gene, CDR1 is SGHVS and CDR2 is FQNEAQ. V was trimmed by 1 base and J by 7 bases, leaving 10 bases between them. The CDR3, as DNA: TGTGCCAGCAGCTTAGGACTAAGCACTGAAAAACTGTTTTTT. Translation: CASSLGLSTEKLFF.

The rearrangement joins TRBV5-1 to TRBJ2-5; 7 bases match TRBD1. Germline assignment: CDR1 SGHRS and CDR2 YFSETQ. V lost 4 bases, J lost 5 bases, and 14 bases stayed unmatched. This CDR3 is built from 16 residues. The CDR3 coding sequence is TGCGCCAGCAGCACCCAACAGGGGACCATTTTGGAGACCCAGTACTTC. Its translation: CASSTQQGTILETQYF.

The chain links TRBV19 to TRBJ2-7, with TRBD1 identical over 9 bases. The CDR3 length is 20 residues. Germline trimming cut 5 bases from V and 2 bases from J; bases unmatched to any gene: 22. Germline V lookup: CDR1 LNHDA, CDR2 SQIVND (reference sequence). CDR3 residues: CASSSRYGTGRLTSAYEQYF. The CDR3 nucleotides are TGTGCCAGTAGTTCACGATACGGGACAGGGCGTTTGACCTCTGCCTACGAGCAGTACTTC.

The chain links TRBV29-1 to TRBJ2-6, with D possibly matching TRBD1 (5 bases). This CDR3 comprises 16 residues. V shed 5 bases and J shed 2 bases, with 16 bases lying between them. CDR1 is SQVTM and CDR2 is ANQGSEA in the germline V gene. CDR3: CSVLGQGKAGANVLTF. The DNA for the CDR3 is TGCAGCGTTCTCGGGCAGGGAAAGGCTGGGGCCAACGTCCTGACTTTC. Full variable domain (rest looked up from reference TRBV29-1 and TRBJ2-6): SAVISQKPSRDICQRGTSLTIQCQVDSQVTMMFWYRQQPGQSLTLIATANQGSEATYESGFVIDKFPISRPNLTFSTLTVSNMSPEDSSIYLCSVLGQGKAGANVLTFGAGSRLTVL.

This clone was seen only a few times. The chain has TRBV5-5 and TRBJ1-5; 9 bases match TRBD1. V lost 0 bases to trimming and J lost 7 bases; unmatched junction nucleotides: 8. The CDR3 runs 16 residues. Germline CDR1 is SGHKS and CDR2 is YYEKEE (reference sequence). CDR3 coding DNA: TGTGCCAGCAGCTTGGCGTCCCTGACAGGGGGGCAGCCCCAGCATTTT. Translated: CASSLASLTGGQPQHF. Drawing the rest from reference TRBV5-5 and TRBJ1-5, the complete variable domain is DAGVTQSPTHLIKTRGQQVTLRCSPISGHKSVSWYQQVLGQGPQFIFQYYEKEERGRGNFPDRFSARQFPNYSSELNVNALLLGDSALYLCASSLASLTGGQPQHFGDGTRLSIL.

The chain carries TRBV5-6 and TRBJ1-2; 9 nucleotides align to TRBD1. Per germline, CDR1 SGHDT and CDR2 YYEEEE. CDR3 length: 14 amino acids. V lost 6 bases and J lost 8; bases outside the gene matches: 11. CDR3 in amino acids: CASTLGMGQGGYTF. The DNA for the CDR3 is TGTGCCAGCACCCTTGGGATGGGACAGGGAGGCTACACCTTC.

V gene TRBV4-3 combines with J gene TRBJ1-3, with TRBD1 identical over 7 bases. In germline, CDR1 is LGHNA, CDR2 YSLEER. Trimming cost V 4 bases and J 4 bases; bases outside gene matches: 7. This CDR3 has 15 amino acids. CDR3 DNA sequence: TGCGCCAGCAGCCCATCCAGGGGGTCCGGAAACACCATATATTTT. Translating it yields CASSPSRGSGNTIYF.

In its sample, this clone was seen once. The chain has TRBV3-1 (or the pseudogene TRBV3-2) and TRBJ2-7; 8 bases align to TRBD1. J lost 2 bases, V lost 7 bases, and 7 bases had no gene match. This CDR3 is 14 amino acids long. In germline, CDR1 is LGHDT, CDR2 YNNKEL (reference sequence). This CDR3 reads CASTQTGAAYEQYF. The CDR3 DNA is TGTGCCAGCACCCAGACAGGGGCAGCCTACGAGCAGTACTTC.

The J gene is TRBJ2-4, the V gene TRBV5-1; maybe TRBD1 (6 bases). The length of the CDR3 is 14 residues. V was trimmed by 0 bases and J by 8 bases, leaving 12 bases between them. The V gene's germline CDR1 is SGHRS and CDR2 YFSETQ. The DNA for the CDR3 is TGCGCCAGCAGCTTGGGAACAGGGTCGCACATTCAGTACTTC. The encoded protein is CASSLGTGSHIQYF.

This clone is a singleton in its sample. V and J are TRBV19 and TRBJ2-1, with TRBD2 identical over 12 bases. There are 16 residues in the CDR3. The J segment lost 4 bases and the V segment lost 6 bases, leaving 7 bases of the junction unmatched. Germline values: CDR1 LNHDA, CDR2 SQIVND (reference sequence). The CDR3 sequence: CASRSGLAGRYNEQFF. The CDR3 DNA follows: TGTGCCAGTAGATCAGGACTAGCGGGGAGATACAATGAGCAGTTCTTC.

V is TRBV28 and J is TRBJ1-1; 8 bases line up with TRBD1. With 9 bases clipped from V and 11 bases from J, the junction kept 17 bases outside the gene matches. The germline V gene has CDR1 MDHEN and CDR2 SYDVKM. This CDR3 comprises 14 residues. This chain's CDR3 is CASIKRDRPGGAFF. CDR3 nucleotides: TGTGCCAGTATCAAACGGGACAGGCCCGGGGGGGCTTTCTTT.

The J gene is TRBJ2-4, the V gene TRBV7-2; TRBD2 is a possible D gene (7 bases). Per germline, CDR1 SGHTA and CDR2 FQGNSA. Trimming stripped 5 bases from V and 7 bases from J, with 21 bases between. CDR3 length: 16 amino acids. The CDR3 coding sequence is TGTGCCAGCAGCACCGTAGGGGGGGCTCTTGGGAACATTCAGTACTTC. Protein sequence: CASSTVGGALGNIQYF.

This chain connects TRBV30 to TRBJ2-1; D remains unclear. Trimming removed 3 bases from V and 8 bases from J, with 14 bases in between. The CDR3 totals 13 residues. Germline V gene data show CDR1 as GTSNPN and CDR2 as SVGIG (reference sequence). For the CDR3, the DNA is TGTGCCTGGAGCCCCGGTGAAGTCGATGAGCAGTTCTTC. Translating gives CAWSPGEVDEQFF.

The J gene is TRBJ1-5, the V gene TRBV12-2; TRBD1, the table's D call, was not compared with the DNA. TRBV12-2 is a pseudogene segment. The CDR3 consists of 15 residues. CDR3 DNA: TGTGCAAGTCGCCCGGGGACAGCCAGCAATCAGCCCCAGCATTTT. Translation: CASRPGTASNQPQHF.

The V gene is TRBV4-2, the J gene TRBJ2-5; TRBD1 aligns across 7 bases. Germline V gene data show CDR1 as LGHNA and CDR2 as YNFKEQ. Trimming cost V 4 bases and J 5 bases; bases outside gene matches: 4. The CDR3 totals 13 residues. CDR3 amino acids: CASSPTGRETQYF. CDR3 sequence (DNA): TGTGCCAGCAGCCCGACAGGGCGGGAGACCCAGTACTTC.

J is TRBJ2-1 and V is TRBV7-9; D remains unclear. The CDR3 runs 15 residues. Germline lookup yields CDR1 SEHNR and CDR2 FQNEAQ (reference sequence). V was clipped by 4 bases and J by 3 bases, with 13 bases between them. CDR3 nucleotides: TGTGCCAGCAGCTCCCAGATAGACAACTACAATGAGCAGTTCTTC. This gives the protein CASSSQIDNYNEQFF.

The chain uses TRBV29-1 and TRBJ2-1; 10 nucleotides line up with TRBD1. V lost 4 bases, J lost 7 bases, and 7 bases stayed unmatched. CDR1 SQVTM and CDR2 ANQGSEA come from the germline V gene. The CDR3 is made up of 14 amino acids. CDR3 amino acids: CSVVTGGVGNEQFF. CDR3 DNA: TGCAGCGTTGTGACAGGGGGCGTAGGGAATGAGCAGTTCTTC.

The gene calls are TRBV18 and TRBJ1-1, with D perhaps matching TRBD1 (6 bases). Germline values: CDR1 KGHSH, CDR2 LQKENI. This CDR3 contains 15 residues. V was clipped by 3 bases and J by 0 bases, with 11 bases between them. DNA for the CDR3: TGTGCCAGCTCACCCCGGACAGATATGAACACTGAAGCTTTCTTT. Encoded protein: CASSPRTDMNTEAFF.

V usage is TRBV2 and J usage is TRBJ2-1, with TRBD2 as a possible D gene (5 bases). Trimming left V 9 bases short and J 9 bases short, with 9 bases between. Germline-derived CDR1 and CDR2 are SNHLY and FYNNEI. The CDR3 loop spans 10 amino acids. For the CDR3, the DNA is TGTGCCAGTTCGGGATTTGAGCAGTTCTTC. Its translation: CASSGFEQFF.

V usage is TRBV19 and J usage is TRBJ1-1; TRBD1 might be the D (5 bases). The V end was cut by 7 bases, the J end by 0 bases, with 15 bases between. The germline V gene encodes CDR1 LNHDA and CDR2 SQIVND (reference sequence). The CDR3 covers 15 residues. CDR3 region: CASKSQGLLNTEAFF. The DNA for the CDR3 is TGTGCCAGTAAGTCCCAGGGTCTCCTGAACACTGAAGCTTTCTTT.

This chain joins TRBV4-1 and TRBJ2-3; 12 bases are a match to TRBD2. In germline, CDR1 is MGHRA, CDR2 YSYEKL. Trimming at V came to 1 base and at J to 6 bases, leaving 5 bases not matched to a gene. The CDR3 runs 16 residues. CDR3 sequence: CASSQALAGGGDTQYF. In DNA form, the CDR3 reads TGCGCCAGCAGCCAAGCCCTAGCGGGAGGGGGGGATACGCAGTATTTT.

Written as DNA, the CDR3 is TGTGCCAGCAGACTAGGACAGAGCTCCTACAATGAGCAGTTCTTC. This codes for CASRLGQSSYNEQFF. The J gene is TRBJ2-1, the V gene TRBV5-6; weak D call: TRBD1 (6 bases). Per the germline V gene, CDR1 is SGHDT and CDR2 is YYEEEE. The length of the CDR3 is 15 residues. Trimming took off 5 bases at V and 0 bases at J, with 12 bases between the two ends.

The chain is built from TRBV5-1 and TRBJ1-2, with unresolved D. The CDR3 spans 11 residues. The V end lost 5 bases, the J end lost 6 bases, and 8 bases lay between the germline ends. The germline V gene has CDR1 SGHRS and CDR2 YFSETQ. The CDR3 nucleotides are TGCGCCAGCAGGACCCAGGATGGCTACACCTTC. Encoded protein: CASRTQDGYTF.

The rearrangement joins TRBV5-1 to TRBJ1-2; no definite D call. Germline loops: CDR1 SGHRS, CDR2 YFSETQ. V shed 4 bases and J shed 7 bases, with 17 bases lying between them. The CDR3 runs 14 residues. DNA of the CDR3: TGCGCCAGCAGCGCTGGTGCGGCTATTGGTGGCTACACCTTC. It yields the protein CASSAGAAIGGYTF.

This chain uses TRBV15 with TRBJ2-7; tentatively, D is TRBD2 (5 bases). Trimming cost V 5 bases and J 6 bases, with 14 bases left between them. Germline V gene lookup returns CDR1 LNHNV and CDR2 YYDKDF (reference sequence). There are 13 residues in the CDR3. Here the CDR3 DNA reads TGTGCCACCAGCCCCTATGGCGGAGGCGAGCAGTACTTC. Its protein is CATSPYGGGEQYF.

The chain links TRBV2 to TRBJ2-5; D call uncertain. CDR1 SNHLY and CDR2 FYNNEI come from the germline V gene. V lost 7 bases and J lost 5, with 14 bases in between. The CDR3 is made up of 13 amino acids. The CDR3 DNA reads as TGTGCCAGCAAGGAGACCGCTGGGGAGACCCAGTACTTC. Protein sequence: CASKETAGETQYF.

The rearrangement links TRBV5-6 to TRBJ2-1; perhaps TRBD1 as D (6 bases). This CDR3 is 14 amino acids long. V was pared by 1 base and J by 3 bases, with 8 bases between. CDR1 and CDR2 from the germline V gene are SGHDT and YYEEEE. The CDR3 bases are TGTGCCAGCAGCTTGACAGGGAACTACAATGAGCAGTTCTTC. Translating it yields CASSLTGNYNEQFF.

This chain joins TRBV5-5 and TRBJ1-1, with 10 bases identical to TRBD1. This CDR3 has 18 residues. The V and J ends lost 0 bases and 2 bases, in that order; junction bases with no gene match: 10. Germline V gene data show CDR1 as SGHKS and CDR2 as YYEKEE (reference sequence). The CDR3 nucleotides are TGTGCCAGCAGCTTGGCCCGACAGGGGGCGATTTTAAACACTGAAGCTTTCTTT. Its protein is CASSLARQGAILNTEAFF.

The chain is built from TRBV19 and TRBJ2-1; a weak D match, TRBD2 (6 bases). The CDR3 is 15 amino acids. Germline lookup yields CDR1 LNHDA and CDR2 SQIVND (reference sequence). The V gene lost 3 bases and the J gene lost 5 bases, with 14 bases spanning the gap. The CDR3 reads CASSMRGLSHNEQFF. CDR3 sequence (DNA): TGTGCCAGTAGTATGCGGGGCCTCAGCCACAATGAGCAGTTCTTC.

This clone came up many times. This sequence joins TRBV4-3 and TRBJ1-5; D not resolved. Germline V gene sequence: CDR1 LGHNA, CDR2 YSLEER. This CDR3 comprises 15 residues. V was shortened by 0 bases and J by 4 bases, with 10 bases between the two germline ends. Written as DNA, the CDR3 is TGCGCCAGCAGCCAAGATCAACAGCCAAATCAGCCCCAGCATTTT. It translates to CASSQDQQPNQPQHF.